This T cell receptor beta chain comes out of a study of metastatic and nonmetastatic thyroid tumors. This clone was observed at least ten times. No antigen is known for it. All patients reached thyroid surgery having received no treatment beforehand. Germline V gene data show CDR1 as SGHVS and CDR2 as FQNEAQ. The CDR3 consists of 15 residues. After removal of 5 bases from V and 5 bases from J, the junction contained 7 bases not matched to a gene. Study-level points and caveats: Within blood and tumor, benign nodules reportedly had significantly lower TCR beta diversity than malignant thyroid tumors did.

Per the study methods: The authors used CDR3 differences across clinicopathological groups to build a distant-metastasis classifier for papillary thyroid cancer. TCRdb re-clonotyped the PCR reads via MiXCR. The V and J calls come from TCRdb's annotation, not from the publication. The data show about 40,000 clones, roughly 12% seen once. This clonotype originated in a female donor with papillary thyroid cancer or a benign thyroid nodule (not recorded which). Some clones in this sample may be carry-over from other donors' samples. This chain connects TRBV7-8 to TRBJ2-1; 9 nucleotides line up with TRBD1. The sample taken for sequencing was blood. The CDR3 is CASSTYRGLDNEQFF. CDR3 coding DNA: TGTGCCAGCAGCACCTACAGGGGGCTCGACAATGAGCAGTTCTTC.